Following are 12 T cell receptor beta chains from one sample sequenced in a study of identical twins (dated by TCRdb to the mid-2010s). Library construction relied on 5' RACE. Sequencing relied on an Illumina HiSeq 2000. The raw public data were reprocessed by TCRdb itself: fastp quality trimming at Q25, MiXCR clonotype calling, in-frame beta chains only. Each entry is one CDR3 protein sequence, shown with its most common DNA and genes. The sample records hundreds of thousands of distinct CDR3 sequences, about 7.1% of which are singletons. In total, the top ten clones hold less than 2% of the sample. This same sample was also part of a study on yellow fever vaccine responses in identical twins.

Sequenced sample: PBMCs. The source of these receptors is a woman aged 18 to 35 in good health.

This clonotype has a count of ten or more. V is TRBV5-1 and J is TRBJ2-1; D is perhaps TRBD1 (5 bases). Germline values: CDR1 SGHRS, CDR2 YFSETQ. The CDR3 has 11 amino acids. V was clipped by 0 bases and J by 15 bases, with 10 bases between them. The chain's CDR3 is CASSLGGVRFF. DNA of the CDR3: TGCGCCAGCAGCTTGGGGGGCGTAAGGTTCTTC.

This clonotype was found many times. J is TRBJ2-2 and V is TRBV5-1; 11 bases are a match to TRBD2. The trim removed 4 bases at V and 2 bases at J, leaving 10 bases unmatched. Germline CDR1 is SGHRS and CDR2 is YFSETQ. The CDR3 totals 18 residues. This CDR3 is CASSVPTSGGRNTGELFF. CDR3 DNA sequence: TGCGCCAGCAGCGTGCCTACTAGCGGGGGCCGAAACACCGGGGAGCTGTTTTTT.

This chain uses TRBV9 with TRBJ2-7; 8 bases map to TRBD2. Germline assignment: CDR1 SGDLS and CDR2 YYNGEE. V lost 1 base and J lost 0; bases outside the gene matches: 0. The CDR3 sequence is 14 residues long. CDR3 bases: TGTGCCAGCAGCGTACTAGCGGGCTCCTACGAGCAGTACTTC. The encoded protein is CASSVLAGSYEQYF.

The chain employs TRBV19 and TRBJ2-1, with TRBD1 identical over 7 bases. Germline V gives CDR1 LNHDA, CDR2 SQIVND (reference sequence). Germline trimming cut 5 bases from V and 10 bases from J; bases unmatched to any gene: 5. CDR3 size: 12 residues. CDR3 sequence: CASSDDRAEQFF. The DNA of the CDR3 is TGTGCCAGTAGTGACGACAGGGCCGAGCAGTTCTTC.

This clonotype has only a few counts. This chain connects TRBV5-1 to TRBJ2-5, with 12 bases matching TRBD2. Germline V gene data show CDR1 as SGHRS and CDR2 as YFSETQ. There are 17 residues in the CDR3. V dropped 4 bases and J dropped 5; count of bases not matched to a gene: 12. CDR3 sequence: CASSASPSGGARETQYF. The DNA of the CDR3 is TGCGCCAGCAGCGCCTCCCCTAGCGGGGGGGCCAGGGAGACCCAGTACTTC.

The gene calls are TRBV5-1 and TRBJ2-1; TRBD2 matches at 14 bases. Unmatched junction bases numbered 3, after V lost 0 bases and J lost 7 bases. Germline-derived CDR1 and CDR2 are SGHRS and YFSETQ. This CDR3 is 16 amino acids long. CDR3 nucleotide sequence: TGCGCCAGCAGCTTGGGGGGGACTAGCGGGGGAAATGAGCAGTTCTTC. This gives the protein CASSLGGTSGGNEQFF.

This clonotype came up a few times. This chain links TRBV5-1 with TRBJ1-1; possibly TRBD1 for D (6 bases). Looked up from germline, CDR1 is SGHRS and CDR2 is YFSETQ. CDR3 size: 15 residues. Trimming left V 2 bases short and J 5 bases short, with 16 bases between. The DNA for the CDR3 is TGCGCCAGCAGCTTAATCAGGGGAGACAATACTGAAGCTTTCTTT. Translation: CASSLIRGDNTEAFF.

The chain carries TRBV6-5 and TRBJ1-5, with a tentative D call TRBD1 (5 bases). Germline lookup yields CDR1 MNHEY and CDR2 SVGAGI. CDR3 size: 17 residues. Trimming stripped 0 bases from V and 7 bases from J, with 19 bases between. The CDR3 coding sequence is TGTGCCAGCAGTTACTCCCGGGCCGGGGGTGCCACCCAGCCCCAGCATTTT. This codes for CASSYSRAGGATQPQHF.

This clonotype was seen a few times. This sequence joins TRBV29-1 and TRBJ1-2; 9 nucleotides line up with TRBD1. With 6 bases clipped from V and 8 bases from J, the junction kept 7 bases outside the gene matches. This CDR3 region has 12 residues. Germline CDR1 reads SQVTM; CDR2 reads ANQGSEA. CDR3 DNA sequence: TGCAGCGTGGGACAGGGCCTCGGGGGCTACACCTTC. This sequence encodes CSVGQGLGGYTF.

There are a few counts of this clonotype. The chain joins TRBV7-9 to TRBJ2-3; 9 bases map to TRBD1. Per germline, CDR1 SEHNR and CDR2 FQNEAQ (reference sequence). Trimming at V came to 5 bases and at J to 1 base, leaving 4 bases not matched to a gene. The CDR3 is made up of 15 amino acids. The CDR3 region has the DNA TGTGCCAGCAGCCCATGGACAGGGGGCACAGATACGCAGTATTTT. Its protein product is CASSPWTGGTDTQYF.

Many counts were recorded for this clonotype. The chain combines TRBV5-5 with TRBJ1-1, with 9 bases identical to TRBD1. This CDR3 is built from 16 residues. The germline V gene has CDR1 SGHKS and CDR2 YYEKEE (reference sequence). Trimming removed 4 bases from V and 0 bases from J; junction bases left unmatched: 7. The DNA of the CDR3 is TGTGCCAGCAGCCTGGGACAGGGATGGTTGAACACTGAAGCTTTCTTT. Its protein is CASSLGQGWLNTEAFF.

This clonotype was found many times. The rearrangement uses TRBV5-5 and TRBJ2-7, with 8 positions matching TRBD2. CDR3 length: 15 amino acids. V was pared by 0 bases and J by 3 bases, with 5 bases of the junction left unmatched. Germline V lookup: CDR1 SGHKS, CDR2 YYEKEE (reference sequence). The CDR3 coding sequence is TGTGCCAGCAGCTTGGCAGCGGGAGTTAGCTACGAGCAGTACTTC. It yields the protein CASSLAAGVSYEQYF.